The clone carrying this TCR beta chain came up a few times. The table came from immunoSEQ multiplex PCR; TCRdb's copy has only in-frame clones and leaves some out. The sample contains under 30,000 clones, around 85% of which appear only once. These data belong to a study of control samples from healthy donors and cancer patients. Germline V CDR1 and CDR2: SGDLS, YYNGEE. V lost 0 bases and J 2 bases, leaving 9 bases between the germline ends. The CDR3 has 15 residues. V is TRBV9 and J is TRBJ1-5; D ambiguous. This clonotype originated in an older woman with head and neck cancer. Sample: PBMCs. In nucleotides, the CDR3 is TGTGCCAGCAGCGTAGGAAGTTTAGGCAATCAGCCCCAGCATTTT. This translates into CASSVGSLGNQPQHF.